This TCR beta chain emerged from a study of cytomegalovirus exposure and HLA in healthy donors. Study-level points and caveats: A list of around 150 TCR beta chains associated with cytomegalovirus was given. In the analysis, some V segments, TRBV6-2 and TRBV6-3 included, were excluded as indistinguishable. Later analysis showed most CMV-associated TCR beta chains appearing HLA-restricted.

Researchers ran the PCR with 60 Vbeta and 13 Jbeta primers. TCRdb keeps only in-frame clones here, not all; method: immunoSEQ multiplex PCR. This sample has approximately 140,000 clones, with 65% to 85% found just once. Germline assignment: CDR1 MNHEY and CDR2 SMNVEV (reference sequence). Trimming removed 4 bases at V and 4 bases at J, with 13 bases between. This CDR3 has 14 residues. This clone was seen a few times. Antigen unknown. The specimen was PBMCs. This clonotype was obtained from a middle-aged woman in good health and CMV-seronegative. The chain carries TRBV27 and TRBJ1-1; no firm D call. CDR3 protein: CASSSPGRATEAFF. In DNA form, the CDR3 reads TGTGCCAGCAGTTCCCCCGGGAGAGCCACTGAAGCTTTCTTT.